A selection of T cell receptor beta chains follows, all from one sample in a study of cytomegalovirus exposure and HLA in healthy donors. Here immunoSEQ multiplex PCR was the method, and the copy in TCRdb shows in-frame clones only, minus some. This sample has 200,000 to 250,000 clones, with about 78% found just once. Sequences were obtained from PBMCs. Every receptor here comes from a male donor in good health and CMV-seronegative. Both conserved end residues are part of each CDR3. The D gene is left open where the match is weak. The size entry is marked missing in some rows and otherwise reads once, few, many or a size class.

CASSLVDRYLNTEAFF	TGTGCCAGCAGCTTGGTGGACAGGTATTTGAACACTGAAGCTTTCTTT	TRBD1	.	TRBV5-4	TRBJ1-1
CASSWDSSNTGELFF	TGTGCTAGCAGCTGGGACTCATCGAACACCGGGGAGCTGTTTTTT	.	.	TRBV7-7	TRBJ2-2
CASSGRAYGYTF	TGTGCCAGCAGTGGGAGGGCCTATGGCTACACCTTC	.	once	TRBV6-5	TRBJ1-2
CASSSGTGVYQPQHF	TGTGCCAGTAGTTCCGGGACAGGAGTTTATCAGCCCCAGCATTTT	TRBD1	.	TRBV19	TRBJ1-5
CASRISGSETQYF	TGTGCCAGCAGAATTAGCGGGAGTGAGACCCAGTACTTC	TRBD2	once	TRBV9	TRBJ2-5
CASSSAGTGGEQYF	TGTGCCAGCAGCTCCGCCGGGACAGGGGGCGAGCAGTACTTC	TRBD1	.	TRBV7-9	TRBJ2-7
CASSSSGGYQETQYF	TGTGCCAGCAGTTCTAGCGGGGGGTACCAAGAGACCCAGTACTTC	TRBD2	.	TRBV7-3	TRBJ2-5
CASSFSQNEQFF	TGTGCCAGCAGCTTTTCCCAGAATGAGCAGTTCTTC	.	.	TRBV5-4	TRBJ2-1
CASSGGTSTDTQYF	TGTGCCAGCAGTGGCGGGACTAGCACAGATACGCAGTATTTT	.	.	TRBV25-1	TRBJ2-3
CASAGTLYEQYF	TGCGCCAGCGCCGGGACTCTGTACGAGCAGTACTTC	.	.	TRBV5-1	TRBJ2-7
CASSRASGRMETQYF	TGTGCCAGTAGTCGGGCTAGCGGGAGGATGGAGACCCAGTACTTC	TRBD2	.	TRBV19	TRBJ2-5
CASSGTGGGYEQYF	TGTGCCAGCAGCGGGACAGGGGGCGGATACGAGCAGTACTTC	TRBD1	.	TRBV9	TRBJ2-7
CASSYLRGTEAFF	TGTGCCAGCAGTTATCTCCGGGGGACTGAAGCTTTCTTT	.	few	TRBV6-5	TRBJ1-1
CASSRWTGRFQPQHF	TGTGCCAGCAGCCGCTGGACAGGGAGGTTTCAGCCCCAGCATTTT	TRBD1	.	TRBV7-9	TRBJ1-5
CASRLAEKSGELFF	TGTGCCAGCCGACTAGCGGAGAAGTCCGGGGAGCTGTTTTTT	TRBD2	few	TRBV2	TRBJ2-2
CASSQAVPGTGELFF	TGCGCCAGCAGCCAAGCAGTCCCGGGCACCGGGGAGCTGTTTTTT	.	.	TRBV4-1	TRBJ2-2
CASRYGRYPTDTQYF	TGTGCCAGCAGGTACGGGAGGTACCCCACAGATACGCAGTATTTT	TRBD2	.	TRBV6-1	TRBJ2-3
CASSTATGQGAEQYF	TGTGCCAGCAGCACAGCAACGGGGCAGGGGGCCGAGCAGTACTTC	TRBD1	.	TRBV11-2	TRBJ2-7
CASSFGGSHTDTQYF	TGCGCCAGCAGCTTCGGGGGGTCCCACACAGATACGCAGTATTTT	TRBD2	.	TRBV5-1	TRBJ2-3
CATSREQGEEQYF	TGTGCCACCAGCAGAGAACAGGGGGAGGAGCAGTACTTC	TRBD1	.	TRBV15	TRBJ2-7
CASRVGGSVYNEQFF	TGTGCCAGCAGAGTCGGAGGGTCCGTCTACAATGAGCAGTTCTTC	.	.	TRBV27	TRBJ2-1
CASSVMQGRTDTQYF	TGTGCCAGCAGTGTTATGCAGGGGAGAACAGATACGCAGTATTTT	.	.	TRBV28	TRBJ2-3
CASRDRGPSNTEAFF	TGTGCCAGCCGGGACAGGGGGCCCTCGAACACTGAAGCTTTCTTT	TRBD1	.	TRBV19	TRBJ1-1
CASSLRNEQFF	TGTGCCAGCAGCTTACGTAATGAGCAGTTCTTC	.	.	TRBV11-3	TRBJ2-1
CASSLEPGIQETQYF	TGTGCCAGCAGCTTAGAACCAGGGATCCAAGAGACCCAGTACTTC	.	.	TRBV7-7	TRBJ2-5